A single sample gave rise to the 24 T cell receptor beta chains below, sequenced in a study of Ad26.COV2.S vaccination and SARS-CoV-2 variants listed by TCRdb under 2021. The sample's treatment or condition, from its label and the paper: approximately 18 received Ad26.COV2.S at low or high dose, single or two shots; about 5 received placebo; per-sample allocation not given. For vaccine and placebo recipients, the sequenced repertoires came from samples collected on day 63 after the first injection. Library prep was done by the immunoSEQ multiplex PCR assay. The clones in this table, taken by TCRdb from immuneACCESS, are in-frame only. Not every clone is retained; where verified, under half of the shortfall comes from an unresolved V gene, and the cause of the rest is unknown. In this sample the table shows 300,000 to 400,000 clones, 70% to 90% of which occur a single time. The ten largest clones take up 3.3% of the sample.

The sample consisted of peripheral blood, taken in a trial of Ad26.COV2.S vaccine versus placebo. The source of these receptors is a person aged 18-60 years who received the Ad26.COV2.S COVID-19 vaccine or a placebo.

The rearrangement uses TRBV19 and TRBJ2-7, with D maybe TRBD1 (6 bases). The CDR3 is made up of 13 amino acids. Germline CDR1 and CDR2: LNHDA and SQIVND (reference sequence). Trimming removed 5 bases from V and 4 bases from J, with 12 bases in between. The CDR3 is CASSPQGKYEQYF. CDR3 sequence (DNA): TGTGCCAGTAGTCCCCAGGGGAAATACGAGCAGTACTTC.

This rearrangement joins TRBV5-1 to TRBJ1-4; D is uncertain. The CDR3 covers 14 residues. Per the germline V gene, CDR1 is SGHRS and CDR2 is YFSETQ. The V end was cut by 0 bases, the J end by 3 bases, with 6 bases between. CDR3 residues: CASSLEWANEKLFF. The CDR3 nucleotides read TGCGCCAGCAGCTTGGAGTGGGCTAATGAAAAACTGTTTTTT.

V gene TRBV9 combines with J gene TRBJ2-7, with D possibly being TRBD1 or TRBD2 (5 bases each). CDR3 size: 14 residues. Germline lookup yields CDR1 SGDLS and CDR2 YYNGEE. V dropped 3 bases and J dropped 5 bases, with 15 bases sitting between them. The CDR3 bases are TGTGCCAGCAGCGAAGGGACCCGAGGGGACGAGCAGTACTTC. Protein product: CASSEGTRGDEQYF.

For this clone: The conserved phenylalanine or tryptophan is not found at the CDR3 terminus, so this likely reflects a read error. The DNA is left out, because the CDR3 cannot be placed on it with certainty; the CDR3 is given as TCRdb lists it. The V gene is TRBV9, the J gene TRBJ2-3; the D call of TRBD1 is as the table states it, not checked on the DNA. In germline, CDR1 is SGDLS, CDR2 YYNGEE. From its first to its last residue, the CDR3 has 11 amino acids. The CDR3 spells CASSEGVPQRK.

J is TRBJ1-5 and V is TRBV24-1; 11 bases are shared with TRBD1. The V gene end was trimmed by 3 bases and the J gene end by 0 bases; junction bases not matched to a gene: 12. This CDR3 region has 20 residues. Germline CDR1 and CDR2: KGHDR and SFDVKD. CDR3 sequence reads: CATSDAIGTGGGYSNQPQHF. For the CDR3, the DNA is TGTGCCACCAGTGATGCGATAGGGACAGGGGGAGGGTATAGCAATCAGCCCCAGCATTTT.

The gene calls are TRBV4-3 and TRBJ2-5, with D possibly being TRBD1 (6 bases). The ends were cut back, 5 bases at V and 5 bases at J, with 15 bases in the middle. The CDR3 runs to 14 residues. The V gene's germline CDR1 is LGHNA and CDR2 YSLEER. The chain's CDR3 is CASSDLGAGETQYF. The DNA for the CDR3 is TGCGCCAGCAGCGATCTGGGGGCCGGGGAGACCCAGTACTTC.

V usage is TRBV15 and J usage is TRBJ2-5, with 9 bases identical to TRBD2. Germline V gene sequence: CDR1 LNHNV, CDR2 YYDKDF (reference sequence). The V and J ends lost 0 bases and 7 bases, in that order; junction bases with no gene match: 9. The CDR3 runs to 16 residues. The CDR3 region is CATSREGSGGTGTQYF. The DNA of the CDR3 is TGTGCCACCAGCAGAGAAGGTAGCGGGGGCACGGGGACCCAGTACTTC.

DNA of the CDR3: TGTGCCAGCAGTTATCTGAGTGGAGAGACCCAGTACTTC. It is translated as CASSYLSGETQYF. The chain employs TRBV6-2 or TRBV6-3 and TRBJ2-5; the D is unclear. Per germline, CDR1 MNHEY and CDR2 SVGEGT. V lost 3 bases to trimming and J lost 4 bases, with 9 bases between them. CDR3 length: 13 residues.

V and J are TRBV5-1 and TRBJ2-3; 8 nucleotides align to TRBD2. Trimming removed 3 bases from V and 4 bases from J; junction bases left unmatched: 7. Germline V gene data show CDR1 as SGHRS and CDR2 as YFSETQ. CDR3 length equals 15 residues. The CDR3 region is CASSSRGVGSDTQYF. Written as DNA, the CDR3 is TGCGCCAGCAGCTCGCGGGGGGTCGGGTCAGATACGCAGTATTTT.

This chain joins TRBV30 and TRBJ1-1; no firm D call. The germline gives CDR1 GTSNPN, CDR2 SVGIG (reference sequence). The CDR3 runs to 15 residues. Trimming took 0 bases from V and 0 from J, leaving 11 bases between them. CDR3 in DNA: TGTGCCTGGAGTGTTATGTGGGGAATGAACACTGAAGCTTTCTTT. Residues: CAWSVMWGMNTEAFF. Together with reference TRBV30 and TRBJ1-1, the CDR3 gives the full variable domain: SQTIHQWPATLVQPVGSPLSLECTVEGTSNPNLYWYRQAAGRGLQLLFYSVGIGQISSEVPQNLSASRPQDRQFILSSKKLLLSDSGFYLCAWSVMWGMNTEAFFGQGTRLTVV.

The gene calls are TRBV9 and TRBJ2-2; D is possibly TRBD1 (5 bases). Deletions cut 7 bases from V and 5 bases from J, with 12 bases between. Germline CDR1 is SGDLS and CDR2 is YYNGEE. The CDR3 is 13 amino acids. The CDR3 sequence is CASQNQGTGELFF. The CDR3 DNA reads TGTGCCAGCCAAAATCAGGGAACCGGGGAGCTGTTTTTT. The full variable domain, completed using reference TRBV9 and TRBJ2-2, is DSGVTQTPKHLITATGQRVTLRCSPRSGDLSVYWYQQSLDQGLQFLIQYYNGEERAKGNILERFSAQQFPDLHSELNLSSLELGDSALYFCASQNQGTGELFFGEGSRLTVL.

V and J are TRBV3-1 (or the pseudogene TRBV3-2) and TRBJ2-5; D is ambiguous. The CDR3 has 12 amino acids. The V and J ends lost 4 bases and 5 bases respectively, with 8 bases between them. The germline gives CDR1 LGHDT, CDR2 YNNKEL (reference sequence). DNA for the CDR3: TGTGCCAGCAGCCTGACCGAGGAGACCCAGTACTTC. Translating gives CASSLTEETQYF.

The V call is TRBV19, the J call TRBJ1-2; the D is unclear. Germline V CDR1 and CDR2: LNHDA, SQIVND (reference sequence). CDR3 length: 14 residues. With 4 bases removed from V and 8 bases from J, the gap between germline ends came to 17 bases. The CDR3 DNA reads TGTGCCAGTAGTAGCGTGGCAGGAGGTCCCGGCTACACCTTC. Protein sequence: CASSSVAGGPGYTF.

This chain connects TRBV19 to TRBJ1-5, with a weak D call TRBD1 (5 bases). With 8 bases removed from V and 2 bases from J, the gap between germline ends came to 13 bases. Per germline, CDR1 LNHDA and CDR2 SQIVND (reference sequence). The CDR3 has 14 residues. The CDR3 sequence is CASEDRRGNQPQHF. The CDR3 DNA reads TGTGCCAGTGAAGACAGAAGAGGCAATCAGCCCCAGCATTTT.

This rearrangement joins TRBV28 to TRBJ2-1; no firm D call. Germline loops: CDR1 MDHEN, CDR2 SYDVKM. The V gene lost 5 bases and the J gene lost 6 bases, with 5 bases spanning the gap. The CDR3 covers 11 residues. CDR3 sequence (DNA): TGTGCCAGCAGTATGCGCAATGAGCAGTTCTTC. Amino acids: CASSMRNEQFF.

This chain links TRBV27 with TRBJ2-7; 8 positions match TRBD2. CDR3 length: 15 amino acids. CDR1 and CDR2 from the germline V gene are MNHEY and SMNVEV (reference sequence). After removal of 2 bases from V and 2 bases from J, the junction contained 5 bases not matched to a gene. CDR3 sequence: CASSLREGSAYEQYF. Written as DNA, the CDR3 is TGTGCCAGCAGTTTACGGGAGGGGAGCGCCTACGAGCAGTACTTC.

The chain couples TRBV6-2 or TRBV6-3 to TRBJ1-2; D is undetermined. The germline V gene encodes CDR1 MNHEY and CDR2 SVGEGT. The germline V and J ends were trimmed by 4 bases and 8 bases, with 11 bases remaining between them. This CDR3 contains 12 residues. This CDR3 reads CASSWGVSGYTF. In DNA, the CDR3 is TGTGCCAGCAGTTGGGGAGTAAGCGGCTACACCTTC.

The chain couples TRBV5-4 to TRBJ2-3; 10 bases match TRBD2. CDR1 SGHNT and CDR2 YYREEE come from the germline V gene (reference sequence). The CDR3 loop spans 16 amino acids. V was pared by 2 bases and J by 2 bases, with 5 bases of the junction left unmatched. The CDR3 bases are TGTGCCAGCAGCTTATTAGCGGGAGGTACCACAGATACGCAGTATTTT. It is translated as CASSLLAGGTTDTQYF. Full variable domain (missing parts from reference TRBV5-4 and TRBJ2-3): ETGVTQSPTHLIKTRGQQVTLRCSSQSGHNTVSWYQQALGQGPQFIFQYYREEENGRGNFPPRFSGLQFPNYSSELNVNALELDDSALYLCASSLLAGGTTDTQYFGPGTRLTVL.

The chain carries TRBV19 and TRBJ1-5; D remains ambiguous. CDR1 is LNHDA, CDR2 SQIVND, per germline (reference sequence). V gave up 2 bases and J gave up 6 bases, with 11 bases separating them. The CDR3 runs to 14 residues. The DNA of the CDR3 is TGTGCCAGTAGTATACCGGTGGGTCCTCAGCCCCAGCATTTT. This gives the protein CASSIPVGPQPQHF.

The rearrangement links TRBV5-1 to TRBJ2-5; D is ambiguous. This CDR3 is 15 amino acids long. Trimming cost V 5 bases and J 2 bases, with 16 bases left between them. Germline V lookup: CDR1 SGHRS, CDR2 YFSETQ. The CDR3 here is CASSDPRTVQETQYF. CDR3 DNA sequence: TGCGCCAGCAGTGACCCGAGGACGGTACAAGAGACCCAGTACTTC. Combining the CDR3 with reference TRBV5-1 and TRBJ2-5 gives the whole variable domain KAGVTQTPRYLIKTRGQQVTLSCSPISGHRSVSWYQQTPGQGLQFLFEYFSETQRNKGNFPGRFSGRQFSNSRSEMNVSTLELGDSALYLCASSDPRTVQETQYFGPGTRLLVL.

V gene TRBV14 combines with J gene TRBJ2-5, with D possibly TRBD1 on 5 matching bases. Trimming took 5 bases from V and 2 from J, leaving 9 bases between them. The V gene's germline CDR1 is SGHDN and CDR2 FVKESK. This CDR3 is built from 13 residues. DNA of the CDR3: TGTGCCAGCAGCGGACAATTACAAGAGACCCAGTACTTC. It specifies CASSGQLQETQYF. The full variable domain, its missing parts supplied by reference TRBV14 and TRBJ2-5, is EAGVTQFPSHSVIEKGQTVTLRCDPISGHDNLYWYRRVMGKEIKFLLHFVKESKQDESGMPNNRFLAERTGGTYSTLKVQPAELEDSGVYFCASSGQLQETQYFGPGTRLLVL.

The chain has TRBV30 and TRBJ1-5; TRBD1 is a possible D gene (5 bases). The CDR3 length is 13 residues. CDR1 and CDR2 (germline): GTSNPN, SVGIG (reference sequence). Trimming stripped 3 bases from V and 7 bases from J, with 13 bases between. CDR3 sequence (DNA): TGTGCCTGGAGCCCCGTCGGGGGGCAGCCCCAGCATTTT. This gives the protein CAWSPVGGQPQHF.

CDR3 nucleotide sequence: TGCGCCAGCAGCTTGGCCAAGGATTCTTTATATTATGGCTACACCTTC. This gives the protein CASSLAKDSLYYGYTF. The chain recombines TRBV5-1 with TRBJ1-2, with D hard to call. The CDR3 is 16 amino acids. V dropped 0 bases and J dropped 5 bases, with 17 bases sitting between them. The germline gives CDR1 SGHRS, CDR2 YFSETQ. Variable domain in full (rest from reference TRBV5-1 and TRBJ1-2): KAGVTQTPRYLIKTRGQQVTLSCSPISGHRSVSWYQQTPGQGLQFLFEYFSETQRNKGNFPGRFSGRQFSNSRSEMNVSTLELGDSALYLCASSLAKDSLYYGYTFGSGTRLTVV.

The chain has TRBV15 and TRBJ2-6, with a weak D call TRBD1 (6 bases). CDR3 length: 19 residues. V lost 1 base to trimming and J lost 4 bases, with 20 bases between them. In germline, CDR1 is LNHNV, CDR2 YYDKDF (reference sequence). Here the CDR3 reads CATSRGLFRGSAGANVLTF. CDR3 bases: TGTGCCACCAGCAGAGGTCTATTCAGGGGCTCGGCCGGGGCCAACGTCCTGACTTTC.